This TCR beta chain was recovered during a study of CD8+ T cells in alopecia areata. For the study at large: The protocol delivered tofacitinib for 6 to 18 months, then withdrew it for 6 months.

Sequencing templates came from extracted RNA that was reverse transcribed into cDNA. Sequencing used immunoSEQ multiplex PCR; TCRdb keeps in-frame clones, though not all of them. Here the sample spans over 200,000 clones, around three fifths being singletons. The CDR3 loop spans 13 amino acids. With 8 bases clipped from V and 8 bases from J, the junction kept 10 bases outside the gene matches. Germline loops: CDR1 SQVTM, CDR2 ANQGSEA. The specimen comprised CD4+ T cells sorted from blood, sampled at week 0. This clonotype originated in a human donor with alopecia areata. The rearrangement links TRBV29-1 to TRBJ2-1; 9 bases are shared with TRBD2. This CDR3 is CSLRGLARDEQFF. In nucleotides, the CDR3 is TGCAGCCTCCGCGGACTAGCGAGGGATGAGCAGTTCTTC.